The T cell receptor (beta chain) under discussion was sequenced for a study of vaccination effects on CD4 cells after COVID-19. In the study overall: PBMC were cultured at around 2 million per well with roughly 9.7 IU/ml IL-2 and about 9.5 ug/ml peptides. Study-level points and caveats: Only a single clone (1 of 255 vaccine-induced clones in healthy vaccinees) cross-reacted with common cold coronaviruses. Clones arising from infection and from vaccination showed marked clonal contraction late after vaccination.

Remarks on this clone: Its antigen is unidentified.

Method: immunoSEQ multiplex PCR; TCRdb's copy keeps in-frame clones and lacks some. The table has around 26,000 clones, roughly four fifths seen once. A 10-day culture period preceded the isolation of CD4+ T cells. Negative nucleocapsid antibody tests before and after vaccination confirmed no previous SARS-CoV-2 infection. The V gene lost 1 base and the J gene lost 11 bases, with 15 bases spanning the gap. CDR3 length equals 13 residues. CDR1 is SGHTS and CDR2 is YDEGEE in the germline V gene. The TCR sequence derives from a human donor who received a COVID-19 vaccine. This chain joins TRBV5-8 and TRBJ1-1; maybe TRBD1 (5 bases). The specimen comprised CD4+ T cells from PBMCs cultured without peptide, sampled before COVID-19 vaccination. The CDR3 sequence: CASSLNRKLGAFF. CDR3 nucleotides: TGTGCCAGCAGCTTGAACAGGAAGCTTGGGGCTTTCTTT.